This paragraph reports one T cell receptor beta chain. The data stem from a study of blood T cell repertoires in COVID-19. Germline loops: CDR1 LGHDT, CDR2 YNNKEL (reference sequence). This CDR3 has 14 amino acids. Trimming removed 0 bases from V and 1 base from J, with 6 bases in between. Here immunoSEQ multiplex PCR was the method, and the copy in TCRdb shows in-frame clones only, minus some. The repertoire includes around 210,000 clones, over 70% of them detected once, and 4.5% to 7% sits in the top ten. The chain uses TRBV3-1 (or the pseudogene TRBV3-2) and TRBJ1-1; D is ambiguous. The material sequenced was peripheral blood. The source is a woman between 70 and 85 years old with acute or convalescent COVID-19. CDR3 amino acids: CASSQDSENTEAFF. The CDR3 DNA reads as TGTGCCAGCAGCCAAGATAGTGAGAACACTGAAGCTTTCTTT.